The 9 T cell receptor beta chains given below trace back to one sample, sequenced in a study of PD-L1 blockade in urothelial cancer. The assay was immunoSEQ multiplex PCR, and TCRdb's table has in-frame clones only and misses some. The top ten hold 15% to 18% of the sample, which has tens of thousands of clones, over 75% seen once. Stated time point: pretreatment peripheral blood. The sample here was PBMCs, taken around atezolizumab (anti-PD-L1) treatment. The receptors here all came from a man in his 70s with urothelial cancer.

The V and J genes are TRBV28 and TRBJ2-2; D is unclear. The CDR3 spans 14 residues. Germline loops: CDR1 MDHEN, CDR2 SYDVKM. V was clipped by 8 bases and J by 7 bases, with 17 bases between them. CDR3 amino acids: CASLGLFSGGELFF. DNA of the CDR3: TGTGCCAGCCTTGGCCTCTTTTCTGGCGGGGAGCTGTTTTTT.

The genes are TRBV2 and TRBJ2-2; D possibly corresponds to TRBD2 (7 bases). Trimming removed 4 bases from V and 6 bases from J, with 15 bases in between. Germline lookup yields CDR1 SNHLY and CDR2 FYNNEI. The CDR3 contains 15 residues. CDR3 amino acids: CASSGGLGGAGELFF. CDR3 coding DNA: TGTGCCAGCAGTGGTGGACTAGGGGGGGCCGGGGAGCTGTTTTTT.

The rearrangement joins TRBV25-1 to TRBJ2-7, with 7 positions matching TRBD2. This CDR3 has 12 amino acids. The trim removed 1 base at V and 11 bases at J, leaving 5 bases unmatched. The germline gives CDR1 MGHDK, CDR2 SYGVNS. CDR3 residues: CASSEWGGGEYF. CDR3 nucleotides: TGTGCCAGCAGTGAATGGGGGGGTGGGGAGTACTTC.

The chain has TRBV7-9 and TRBJ2-5; 12 bases line up with TRBD2. There are 17 residues in the CDR3. V trimming: 5 bases; J trimming: 0 bases; junction bases outside the gene matches: 7. Germline V gives CDR1 SEHNR, CDR2 FQNEAQ (reference sequence). CDR3 nucleotide sequence: TGTGCCAGCAGCCGGGGGGGACTAGCGGGTAACCAAGAGACCCAGTACTTC. This sequence encodes CASSRGGLAGNQETQYF.

The chain couples TRBV6-6 to TRBJ2-5, with 7 bases aligning to TRBD1. The J segment lost 2 bases and the V segment lost 5 bases, leaving 2 bases of the junction unmatched. Germline V gene sequence: CDR1 MNHNY, CDR2 SVGAGI (reference sequence). There are 13 residues in the CDR3. The CDR3 nucleotides are TGTGCCAGCAGTCGGGACAGTCAAGAGACCCAGTACTTC. Protein product: CASSRDSQETQYF.

V and J are TRBV10-2 and TRBJ2-1; TRBD1 matches at 10 bases. Germline CDR1 WSHSY, CDR2 SAAADI. The V segment lost 6 bases and the J segment 4 bases; nucleotides outside the gene matches: 3. There are 14 residues in the CDR3. CDR3 sequence reads: CASRPGQGYNEQFF. The CDR3, as DNA: TGCGCCAGCAGGCCGGGACAGGGGTACAATGAGCAGTTCTTC.

The chain employs TRBV11-1 and TRBJ2-1; TRBD2 matches 10 bases. This CDR3 is 16 amino acids long. In germline, CDR1 is SGHAT, CDR2 FQDESV (reference sequence). Trimming cost V 6 bases and J 6 bases; bases outside gene matches: 11. The CDR3 DNA is TGTGCCAGCAGTAGAACCGGGACTAGCGTTGCCAATGAGCAGTTCTTC. Its translation: CASSRTGTSVANEQFF. The entire variable domain, with the rest obtained from reference TRBV11-1 and TRBJ2-1, is as follows: EAEVAQSPRYKITEKSQAVAFWCDPISGHATLYWYRQILGQGPELLVQFQDESVVDDSQLPKDRFSAERLKGVDSTLKIQPAELGDSAMYLCASSRTGTSVANEQFFGPGTRLTVL.

This clone is medium-sized in the sample. J is TRBJ1-1 and V is TRBV27; D remains unclear. This CDR3 spans 16 amino acids. The germline V gene encodes CDR1 MNHEY and CDR2 SMNVEV (reference sequence). V dropped 2 bases and J dropped 2 bases, with 15 bases sitting between them. The CDR3 spells CASSLRTGMGNTEAFF. DNA for the CDR3: TGTGCCAGCAGTTTAAGGACGGGGATGGGAAACACTGAAGCTTTCTTT.

This clone was detected a few times. The chain joins TRBV6-4 to TRBJ2-2; the match to TRBD2 covers 8 bases. Trimming at V came to 5 bases and at J to 4 bases, leaving 0 bases not matched to a gene. CDR3 length equals 13 residues. Germline-derived CDR1 and CDR2 are MRHNA and SNTAGT. The CDR3 region has the DNA TGTGCCAGCAGTAGCGGGAGCACCGGGGAGCTGTTTTTT. Translating gives CASSSGSTGELFF.